This T cell receptor (beta chain) derives from a study of cytomegalovirus exposure and HLA in healthy donors. This PCR relied on a set of 60 Vbeta primers and 13 Jbeta primers. Sequenced by immunoSEQ multiplex PCR; TCRdb stores in-frame clones only, minus some. The table shows more than 90,000 clones, with about 80% occurring only once. Trimming pared 4 bases from V and 0 bases from J, leaving 13 bases between. The CDR3 totals 16 residues. Germline CDR1 reads MGHRA; CDR2 reads YSYEKL. This clone was picked up one time. The chain links TRBV4-1 to TRBJ2-4; no firm D call. The sequence derives from a man aged 35 to 55 in good health and CMV-seronegative. The sample comprised PBMCs. The CDR3 reads CASSRGRIEAKNIQYF. DNA for the CDR3: TGCGCCAGCAGCCGAGGAAGGATCGAAGCCAAAAACATTCAGTACTTC.